The present TCR beta chain was sequenced within a study of control samples from healthy donors and cancer patients. Produced via immunoSEQ multiplex PCR; TCRdb's table is partial and in-frame only. The sample lists 70,000 to 100,000 clones; about 87% were seen once. Material for sequencing was PBMCs. The clonotype comes from a woman aged 60-75 years with head and neck cancer.

DNA for the CDR3: TGTGCCGTTATACCGGGACCAAGAGGCTATGGCTACACCTTC. It yields the protein CAVIPGPRGYGYTF. The chain joins TRBV28 to TRBJ1-2, with D perhaps matching TRBD1 (5 bases). V lost 11 bases and J lost 4, with 20 bases in between. The CDR3 length is 14 residues. Germline V gives CDR1 MDHEN, CDR2 SYDVKM.